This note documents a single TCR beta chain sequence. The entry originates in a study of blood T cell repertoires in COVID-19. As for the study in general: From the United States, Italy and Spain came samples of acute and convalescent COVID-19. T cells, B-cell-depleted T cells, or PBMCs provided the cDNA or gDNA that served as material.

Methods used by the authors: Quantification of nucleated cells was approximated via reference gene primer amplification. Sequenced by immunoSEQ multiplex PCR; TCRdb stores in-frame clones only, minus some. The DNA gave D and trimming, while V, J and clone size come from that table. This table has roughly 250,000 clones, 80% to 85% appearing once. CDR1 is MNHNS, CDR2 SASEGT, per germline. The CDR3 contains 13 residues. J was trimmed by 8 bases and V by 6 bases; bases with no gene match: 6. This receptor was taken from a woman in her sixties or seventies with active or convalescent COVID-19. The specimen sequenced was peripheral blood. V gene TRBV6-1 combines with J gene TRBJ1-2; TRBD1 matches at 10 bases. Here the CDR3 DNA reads TGTGCCAGCAGACGAGGGACAGGGGACGGCTACACCTTC. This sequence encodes CASRRGTGDGYTF.